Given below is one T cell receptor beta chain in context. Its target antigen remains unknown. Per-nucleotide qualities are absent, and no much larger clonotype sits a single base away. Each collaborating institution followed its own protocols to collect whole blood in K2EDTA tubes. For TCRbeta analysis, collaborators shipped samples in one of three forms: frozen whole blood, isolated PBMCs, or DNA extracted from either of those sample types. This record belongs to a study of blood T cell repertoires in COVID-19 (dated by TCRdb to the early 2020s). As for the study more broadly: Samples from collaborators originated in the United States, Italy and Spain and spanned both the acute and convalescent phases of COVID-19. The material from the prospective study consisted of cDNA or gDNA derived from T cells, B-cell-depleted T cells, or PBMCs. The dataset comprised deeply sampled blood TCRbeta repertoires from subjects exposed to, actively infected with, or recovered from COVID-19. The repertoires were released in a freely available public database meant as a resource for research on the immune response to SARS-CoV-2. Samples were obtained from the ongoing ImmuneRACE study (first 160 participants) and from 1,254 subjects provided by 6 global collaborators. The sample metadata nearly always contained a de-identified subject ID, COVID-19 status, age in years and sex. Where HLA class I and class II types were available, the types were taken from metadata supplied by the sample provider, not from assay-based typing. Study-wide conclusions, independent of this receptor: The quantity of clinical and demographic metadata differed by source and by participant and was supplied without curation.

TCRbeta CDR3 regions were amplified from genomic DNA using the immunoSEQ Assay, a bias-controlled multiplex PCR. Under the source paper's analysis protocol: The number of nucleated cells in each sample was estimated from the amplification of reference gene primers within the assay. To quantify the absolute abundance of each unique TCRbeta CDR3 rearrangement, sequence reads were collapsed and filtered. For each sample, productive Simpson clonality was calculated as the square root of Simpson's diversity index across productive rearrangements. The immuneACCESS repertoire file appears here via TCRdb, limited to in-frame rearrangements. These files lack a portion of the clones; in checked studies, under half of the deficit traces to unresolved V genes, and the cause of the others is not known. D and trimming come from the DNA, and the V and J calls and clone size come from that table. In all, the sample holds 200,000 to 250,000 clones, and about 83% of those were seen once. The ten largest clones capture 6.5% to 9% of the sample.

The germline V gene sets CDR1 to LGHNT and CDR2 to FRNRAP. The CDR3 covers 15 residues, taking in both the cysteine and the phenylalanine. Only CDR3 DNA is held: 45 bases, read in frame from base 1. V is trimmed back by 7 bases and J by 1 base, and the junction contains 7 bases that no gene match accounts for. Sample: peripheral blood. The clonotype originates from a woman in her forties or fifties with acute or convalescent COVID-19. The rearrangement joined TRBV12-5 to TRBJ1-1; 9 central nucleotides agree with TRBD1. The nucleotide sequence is TGTGCTAGTGCCAAACCGGACAGGGGGAACACTGAAGCTTTCTTT. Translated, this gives CASAKPDRGNTEAFF.